The 2 T cell receptor beta chains listed next were all sequenced from one sample in a study of regulatory T cells in long-lasting Graves disease. Time point here: persistent/refractory GD, antithyroid drugs over 5 years with positive TRAb. The TCR library was made from RNA extracted from PBMCs. Researchers made TCR beta libraries by using iRepertoire HTBI primers and running Arm-PCR on CDR3 regions. Using its own MiXCR run on the multiplex PCR reads, TCRdb lists one record per CDR3 protein. This sample yields hundreds of thousands of distinct CDR3 sequences, of which less than 25% are seen a single time; around 20% belongs to the top ten. This specimen was peripheral blood mononuclear cells (PBMCs), taken when the disease was refractory, from a patient treated with antithyroid drugs. Receptors originate from a female donor with Graves disease.

The J gene is TRBJ1-1, the V gene TRBV6-2 or TRBV6-3, with unresolved D. V was trimmed by 6 bases and J by 8 bases, leaving 22 bases between them. The CDR3 runs 15 residues. The germline CDR1 and CDR2 sequences are MNHEY and SVGEGT. The DNA for the CDR3 is TGTGCCAGCAGACAACCGGGCTCGGAGAAGCGGGAAGCTTTCTTT. Its protein is CASRQPGSEKREAFF.

This clonotype was picked up a small number of times. The gene calls are TRBV6-1 and TRBJ1-1; 7 nucleotides agree with TRBD1. The CDR3 sequence is 12 residues long. Germline loops: CDR1 MNHNS, CDR2 SASEGT. The J segment lost 10 bases and the V segment lost 6 bases, leaving 8 bases of the junction unmatched. Here the CDR3 DNA reads TGTGCCAGCAGGAACACAGGGGCTGGAGCTTTCTTT. Protein: CASRNTGAGAFF.